Shown below are 25 T cell receptor beta chains from a single sample sequenced in a study of identical twins (dated by TCRdb to about 2016). The library was produced with 5' RACE. Sequencing was performed on an Illumina HiSeq 2000. The public reads were reprocessed in TCRdb via fastp at Q25 and MiXCR, keeping in-frame beta chains. Each record represents a unique CDR3 protein, reported with the most common genes and DNA among its rows. The sample table holds about 810,000 distinct CDR3 sequences, of which 12% were seen once. The top ten clonotypes cover under 2% of the sample. This sample also appeared in a second study, on yellow fever vaccine responses in identical twins.

The sequenced material came from PBMCs. Receptor source: a woman younger than 35 in good health.

The gene calls are TRBV28 and TRBJ2-5; D may be TRBD1 (6 bases). The CDR3 covers 14 residues. Trimming took 5 bases from V and 5 from J, leaving 15 bases between them. Germline V gene lookup returns CDR1 MDHEN and CDR2 SYDVKM. The CDR3 loop reads CASSATGSEETQYF. The CDR3 nucleotides read TGTGCCAGCAGTGCCACAGGGTCGGAGGAGACCCAGTACTTC.

The rearrangement uses TRBV4-1 and TRBJ1-2; D is perhaps TRBD1 (5 bases). Germline lookup yields CDR1 MGHRA and CDR2 YSYEKL. Trimming took 3 bases from V and 7 from J, leaving 18 bases between them. This CDR3 has 15 residues. CDR3 amino acids: CASSQHGPSGPGYTF. CDR3 in DNA: TGCGCCAGCAGCCAGCATGGGCCCTCGGGGCCTGGCTACACCTTC.

This clonotype was detected many times. The chain links TRBV28 to TRBJ1-1; 8 bases fit TRBD1. Germline V gives CDR1 MDHEN, CDR2 SYDVKM. V lost 4 bases to trimming and J lost 4 bases; unmatched junction nucleotides: 2. This CDR3 is built from 13 residues. The CDR3 is CASSSGTGTEAFF. The CDR3 coding sequence is TGTGCCAGCAGTTCCGGGACAGGCACTGAAGCTTTCTTT. Combining the CDR3 with reference TRBV28 and TRBJ1-1 gives the whole variable domain DVKVTQSSRYLVKRTGEKVFLECVQDMDHENMFWYRQDPGLGLRLIYFSYDVKMKEKGDIPEGYSVSREKKERFSLILESASTNQTSMYLCASSSGTGTEAFFGQGTRLTVV.

The chain carries TRBV7-9 and TRBJ2-5; tentatively, D is TRBD2 (6 bases). Germline assignment: CDR1 SEHNR and CDR2 FQNEAQ (reference sequence). Trimming pared 1 base from V and 3 bases from J, leaving 18 bases between. The CDR3 extends over 17 amino acids. The chain's CDR3 is CASSLESTSQFKETQYF. CDR3 bases: TGTGCCAGCAGCTTAGAATCAACTAGCCAATTTAAAGAGACCCAGTACTTC.

At least ten counts were recorded for this clonotype. The V call is TRBV24-1, the J call TRBJ2-1, with D maybe TRBD2 (7 bases). The CDR3 is 14 residues long. Germline-derived CDR1 and CDR2 are KGHDR and SFDVKD. Trimming cost V 2 bases and J 7 bases, with 11 bases left between them. In nucleotides, the CDR3 is TGTGCCACCAGTGATTCCAGGGGAGGGAATGAGCAGTTCTTC. This sequence encodes CATSDSRGGNEQFF.

This clonotype was seen only a few times. The rearrangement links TRBV10-3 to TRBJ1-5; no clear D. The CDR3 is made up of 13 amino acids. Germline V gene data show CDR1 as ENHRY and CDR2 as SYGVKD. CDR3 DNA: TGTGCTACCCGGGTATCTAGCAATCAGCCCCAGCATTTT. It encodes CATRVSSNQPQHF.

The chain is built from TRBV2 and TRBJ2-3; D is uncertain. This CDR3 has 15 amino acids. V was pared by 8 bases and J by 1 base, with 16 bases between. CDR1 and CDR2 (germline): SNHLY, FYNNEI. CDR3 nucleotide sequence: TGTGCCAGCCATACACCCCGGCAGGGCACAGATACGCAGTATTTT. Encoded protein: CASHTPRQGTDTQYF. Full variable domain (rest looked up from reference TRBV2 and TRBJ2-3): EPEVTQTPSHQVTQMGQEVILRCVPISNHLYFYWYRQILGQKVEFLVSFYNNEISEKSEIFDDQFSVERPDGSNFTLKIRSTKLEDSAMYFCASHTPRQGTDTQYFGPGTRLTVL.

In its sample, this clonotype was seen many times. V gene TRBV12-3 or TRBV12-4 combines with J gene TRBJ2-1, with 7 bases fitting TRBD2. With V trimmed by 2 bases and J by 15 bases, 7 bases remained unmatched. The CDR3 spans 12 residues. The CDR3 sequence is CASSLSNTGGFF. The DNA of the CDR3 is TGTGCCAGCAGTTTAAGCAACACGGGGGGGTTCTTC.

The chain employs TRBV20-1 and TRBJ2-3; 12 nucleotides line up with TRBD2. Germline CDR1 is DFQATT and CDR2 is SNEGSKA (reference sequence). V lost 3 bases, J lost 4 bases, and 2 bases stayed unmatched. The CDR3 has 14 amino acids. CDR3 loop: CSARWTSGADTQYF. The CDR3, as DNA: TGCAGTGCTAGGTGGACTAGCGGGGCAGATACGCAGTATTTT.

The chain is built from TRBV11-3 and TRBJ2-3; 7 nucleotides align to TRBD1. Germline V gives CDR1 SGHNT, CDR2 YENEEA. The CDR3 loop spans 17 amino acids. After removal of 4 bases from V and 0 bases from J, the junction contained 10 bases not matched to a gene. The CDR3 DNA is TGTGCCAGCAGCTCTGGACAGGCCTCGGGGAGCACAGATACGCAGTATTTT. Translated: CASSSGQASGSTDTQYF.

The V gene is TRBV10-1, the J gene TRBJ1-2; weak D call: TRBD1 (5 bases). Trimming removed 6 bases at V and 7 bases at J, with 12 bases between. The germline V gene has CDR1 WNHNN and CDR2 SYGVQD (reference sequence). The CDR3 is 12 amino acids. The CDR3 here is CASRRDPSGYTF. In DNA, the CDR3 is TGCGCCAGCAGACGGGACCCTAGTGGCTACACCTTC.

This rearrangement joins TRBV6-2 or TRBV6-3 to TRBJ2-7; 8 bases are a match to TRBD2. The CDR3 has 16 amino acids. Germline V gives CDR1 MNHEY, CDR2 SVGEGT. Trimming cost V 3 bases and J 4 bases; bases outside gene matches: 11. The DNA of the CDR3 is TGTGCCAGCAGTTATTCATTTCGAGCGGGAGTTTACGAGCAGTACTTC. This codes for CASSYSFRAGVYEQYF.

Ten or more counts support this clonotype. The chain joins TRBV4-1 to TRBJ2-6; D is perhaps TRBD1 or TRBD2 (5 bases each). The germline V gene has CDR1 MGHRA and CDR2 YSYEKL. This CDR3 is built from 17 residues. V gave up 0 bases and J gave up 4 bases, with 13 bases separating them. The CDR3 here is CASSQDLRGAGANVLTF. The CDR3 DNA reads as TGCGCCAGCAGCCAAGATCTTAGAGGGGCCGGGGCCAACGTCCTGACTTTC.

This clonotype occurred many times. This chain links TRBV29-1 with TRBJ2-3, with 9 bases identical to TRBD1. V shed 7 bases, J shed 3 bases, and the junction held 8 bases outside the gene matches. The CDR3 totals 14 residues. Germline CDR1 is SQVTM and CDR2 is ANQGSEA. The CDR3 region is CSAERTGATDTQYF. Written as DNA, the CDR3 is TGCAGCGCCGAAAGGACAGGGGCAACAGATACGCAGTATTTT.

In its sample, this clonotype was seen a few times. V gene TRBV10-3 combines with J gene TRBJ2-2; TRBD2 matches at 9 bases. CDR1 is ENHRY, CDR2 SYGVKD, per germline. The CDR3 runs 16 residues. The trim removed 4 bases at V and 1 base at J, leaving 4 bases unmatched. This CDR3 is CAISGGSGRNTGELFF. As DNA, the CDR3 is TGTGCCATCAGTGGGGGTAGCGGGAGGAACACCGGGGAGCTGTTTTTT.

This clonotype was counted between two and nine times. The genes are TRBV24-1 and TRBJ1-5; tentative D call: TRBD1 (6 bases). Per the germline V gene, CDR1 is KGHDR and CDR2 is SFDVKD. The CDR3 covers 13 residues. The ends were cut back, 6 bases at V and 7 bases at J, with 12 bases in the middle. The CDR3 sequence is CATSRGGPQPQHF. The CDR3 DNA sequence: TGTGCCACCAGTCGGGGGGGCCCCCAGCCCCAGCATTTT.

The sample holds a few counts of this clonotype. This chain joins TRBV6-5 and TRBJ2-1, with 10 bases identical to TRBD1. Germline loops: CDR1 MNHEY, CDR2 SVGAGI. This CDR3 contains 19 residues. The junction had 17 bases not matched to a gene; V was cut back by 8 bases and J by 1 base. The CDR3 nucleotides are TGTGCCAGCCGTTCAGGACAGGGGGACATAAGTGGGTCCTACAATGAGCAGTTCTTC. It is translated as CASRSGQGDISGSYNEQFF.

The chain is built from TRBV2 and TRBJ2-4; a weak D match, TRBD2 (5 bases). This CDR3 has 13 residues. Germline values: CDR1 SNHLY, CDR2 FYNNEI. Trimming cost V 2 bases and J 7 bases, with 9 bases left between them. CDR3 sequence reads: CASSELAGNIQYF. CDR3 nucleotides: TGTGCCAGCAGTGAACTAGCCGGGAACATTCAGTACTTC. Filled out from reference TRBV2 and TRBJ2-4, the complete variable domain reads EPEVTQTPSHQVTQMGQEVILRCVPISNHLYFYWYRQILGQKVEFLVSFYNNEISEKSEIFDDQFSVERPDGSNFTLKIRSTKLEDSAMYFCASSELAGNIQYFGAGTRLSVL.

This clonotype has at least ten counts. The gene calls are TRBV4-1 and TRBJ1-4; 7 bases align to TRBD1. Germline values: CDR1 MGHRA, CDR2 YSYEKL. V gave up 4 bases and J gave up 5 bases; unmatched junction bases: 4. The CDR3 is 14 residues long. The CDR3 is CASSLGGGNEKLFF. Here the CDR3 DNA reads TGCGCCAGCAGCCTAGGGGGCGGGAATGAAAAACTGTTTTTT.

DNA of the CDR3: TGTGCCAGCAGTTTGTTGGTTAGCGGGGGAGAGACCCAGTACTTC. Translating gives CASSLLVSGGETQYF. The genes are TRBV12-3 or TRBV12-4 and TRBJ2-5, with 9 positions matching TRBD2. V was pared by 3 bases and J by 4 bases, with 6 bases of the junction left unmatched. The CDR3 runs to 15 residues.

The CDR3 protein is CASSLAVGTSGRNEQFF. The CDR3 DNA reads TGTGCCAGCAGCTTAGCGGTCGGGACTAGCGGGCGCAATGAGCAGTTCTTC. The rearrangement joins TRBV7-8 to TRBJ2-1; 12 bases match TRBD2. CDR3 length: 17 residues. V was pared by 0 bases and J by 6 bases, with 6 bases of the junction left unmatched. Germline V lookup: CDR1 SGHVS, CDR2 FQNEAQ.

The chain joins TRBV2 to TRBJ2-7, with D perhaps TRBD2 (7 bases). Germline CDR1 is SNHLY and CDR2 is FYNNEI. The CDR3 consists of 12 residues. Trimming shortened V by 7 bases and J by 5 bases, and 12 bases separated the two germline ends. Written as DNA, the CDR3 is TGTGCCAGCAAGGGGGAGGGGGACGAGCAGTACTTC. This gives the protein CASKGEGDEQYF.

The chain employs TRBV7-7 and TRBJ2-1, with D possibly matching TRBD2 (6 bases). V dropped 4 bases and J dropped 2 bases, with 15 bases sitting between them. The V gene's germline CDR1 is SSHAT and CDR2 FNYEAQ (reference sequence). The CDR3 loop spans 16 amino acids. CDR3 in DNA: TGTGCCAGCAGCTCTAGAGGCCTAGCGCCCTACAATGAGCAGTTCTTC. Protein: CASSSRGLAPYNEQFF.

This clonotype was picked up a small number of times. This chain joins TRBV7-8 and TRBJ1-1, with 7 bases matching TRBD1. CDR3 length: 15 residues. Germline V gene sequence: CDR1 SGHVS, CDR2 FQNEAQ. J gave up 1 base and V 1 base, and 3 bases lay outside the gene matches. The CDR3 here is CASSLVRGPNTEAFF. As DNA, the CDR3 is TGTGCCAGCAGCTTAGTGAGGGGGCCGAACACTGAAGCTTTCTTT. The entire variable domain, with the rest obtained from reference TRBV7-8 and TRBJ1-1, is as follows: GAGVSQSPRYKVAKRGQDVALRCDPISGHVSLFWYQQALGQGPEFLTYFQNEAQLDKSGLPSDRFFAERPEGSVSTLKIQRTQQEDSAVYLCASSLVRGPNTEAFFGQGTRLTVV.

This clonotype has a handful of counts. This chain links TRBV7-2 with TRBJ1-6; TRBD1 aligns across 8 bases. The V and J ends lost 0 bases and 5 bases, in that order; junction bases with no gene match: 9. Germline-derived CDR1 and CDR2 are SGHTA and FQGNSA. The CDR3 has 18 residues. The CDR3 DNA reads as TGTGCCAGCAGCTTAGCGAGGTTGAGGGACAGGAATAATTCACCCCTCCACTTT. The encoded protein is CASSLARLRDRNNSPLHF.